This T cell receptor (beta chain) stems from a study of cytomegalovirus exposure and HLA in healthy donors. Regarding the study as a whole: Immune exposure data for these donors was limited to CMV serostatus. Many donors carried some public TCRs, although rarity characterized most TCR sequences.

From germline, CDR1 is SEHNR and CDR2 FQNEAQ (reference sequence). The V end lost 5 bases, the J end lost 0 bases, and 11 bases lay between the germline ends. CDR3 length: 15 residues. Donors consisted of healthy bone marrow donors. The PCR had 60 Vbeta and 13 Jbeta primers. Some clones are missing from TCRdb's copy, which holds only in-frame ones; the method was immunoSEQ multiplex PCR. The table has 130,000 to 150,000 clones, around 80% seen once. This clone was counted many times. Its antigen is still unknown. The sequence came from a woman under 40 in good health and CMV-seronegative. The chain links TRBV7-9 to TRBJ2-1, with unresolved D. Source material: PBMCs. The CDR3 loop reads CASSPNVRSYNEQFF. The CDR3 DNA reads TGTGCCAGCAGCCCTAACGTTCGCTCCTACAATGAGCAGTTCTTC.